These 7 T cell receptor beta chains originate from one sample sequenced in a study of T-cell reconstitution after alpha-beta-depleted transplantation in children. Notes on the study in general: At the one-year point after transplant, T-cell counts and TCRbeta diversity were found to come mostly from T cells that had been newly produced.

For these receptors, no antigen is known. TCRbeta library preparation incorporated unique molecular identifiers. TCRdb ran MiXCR on the PCR reads and lists one entry per CDR3 protein. The table lists some 300,000 distinct CDR3 sequences, over 7% of them singletons. The sample was peripheral blood, taken 360 days after TCRalphabeta/CD19-depleted stem cell transplant. All receptors derive from a female patient aged 2-15 years who had a stem cell transplant for Fanconi anemia, so the T cells may come from the graft donor.

This clonotype was counted ten times or more. The chain uses TRBV7-2 and TRBJ2-1, with TRBD1 identical over 9 bases. Losses at the gene ends were 5 bases for V and 8 bases for J; bases not matched to a gene: 4. CDR3 size: 13 residues. Germline CDR1 is SGHTA and CDR2 is FQGNSA. The CDR3 here is CASSRDRADEQFF. The CDR3, as DNA: TGTGCCAGCAGCCGGGACAGGGCAGATGAGCAGTTCTTC. The full variable domain, with the rest looked up from reference TRBV7-2 and TRBJ2-1, is GAGVSQSPSNKVTEKGKDVELRCDPISGHTALYWYRQSLGQGLEFLIYFQGNSAPDKSGLPSDRFSAERTGGSVSTLTIQRTQQEDSAVYLCASSRDRADEQFFGPGTRLTVL.

This clonotype came up a few times. V and J are TRBV10-3 and TRBJ2-7; D unresolved. V was pared by 5 bases and J by 0 bases, with 14 bases between. CDR3 size: 15 residues. Germline CDR1 reads ENHRY; CDR2 reads SYGVKD. CDR3: CAISSAHWSSYEQYF. As DNA, the CDR3 is TGTGCCATCAGTTCTGCTCATTGGAGCTCCTACGAGCAGTACTTC.

This clonotype was seen a handful of times. V is TRBV15 and J is TRBJ1-6; D not resolved. Deletions cut 2 bases from V and 0 bases from J, with 5 bases between. The CDR3 loop spans 15 amino acids. CDR1 and CDR2 (germline): LNHNV, YYDKDF (reference sequence). CDR3 in DNA: TGTGCCACCAGCAGACAAAGCTCCTATAATTCACCCCTCCACTTT. Protein: CATSRQSSYNSPLHF.

This clonotype was seen more than once but under ten times. The gene calls are TRBV6-1 and TRBJ2-7; the D gene is possibly TRBD1 (5 bases). V was clipped by 1 base and J by 0 bases, with 10 bases between them. The CDR3 covers 15 residues. Germline V gives CDR1 MNHNS, CDR2 SASEGT. The CDR3 spells CASSEGQYHSYEQYF. The CDR3 DNA sequence: TGTGCCAGCAGTGAAGGACAGTACCACTCCTACGAGCAGTACTTC.

This clonotype was recorded many times. The rearrangement joins TRBV4-2 to TRBJ1-2; D perhaps matches TRBD1 (5 bases). Trimming removed 0 bases from V and 4 bases from J, with 12 bases in between. CDR1 is LGHNA, CDR2 YNFKEQ, per germline. The CDR3 spans 15 residues. As DNA, the CDR3 is TGTGCCAGCAGCCAAGATCTGGGGGATTTCTATGGCTACACCTTC. It translates to CASSQDLGDFYGYTF.

This chain joins TRBV6-2 or TRBV6-3 and TRBJ1-2; 9 positions agree with TRBD1. V lost 6 bases to trimming and J lost 2 bases; unmatched junction nucleotides: 7. The CDR3 runs 15 residues. Per germline, CDR1 MNHEY and CDR2 SVGEGT. As DNA, the CDR3 is TGTGCCAGCAGGAAACAGGGGGCGAGGAACTATGGCTACACCTTC. Encoded protein: CASRKQGARNYGYTF.

This clonotype was observed many times. CDR3 nucleotides: TGCAGCGTTACGGGCAGGATTCGCCGTTTGACCACTGAAGCTTTCTTT. Amino acids: CSVTGRIRRLTTEAFF. The rearrangement joins TRBV29-1 to TRBJ1-1; D not certain. The germline V gene has CDR1 SQVTM and CDR2 ANQGSEA. The CDR3 is made up of 16 amino acids. The germline V and J ends were trimmed by 5 bases and 4 bases, with 23 bases remaining between them. The full variable domain, in which reference TRBV29-1 and TRBJ1-1 provide the parts outside the CDR3, is SAVISQKPSRDICQRGTSLTIQCQVDSQVTMMFWYRQQPGQSLTLIATANQGSEATYESGFVIDKFPISRPNLTFSTLTVSNMSPEDSSIYLCSVTGRIRRLTTEAFFGQGTRLTVV.